The rows below give T cell receptor beta chains drawn from one sample of a study of blood T cell repertoires in COVID-19. The assay was immunoSEQ multiplex PCR, and TCRdb's table has in-frame clones only and misses some. The table includes hundreds of thousands of clones, around nine tenths detected once. The sequencing input was PBMCs or T cells enriched from blood (not recorded which). These receptors all come from a woman aged 55-70 years who had recovered from COVID-19. Each CDR3 is given without its conserved first and last residue.

>TRBV6-4
ASRRSSAMVNEKLF
>TRBV30
AWSRHLTSGSYNEQF
>TRBV7-2
ASSLSEMRGGT
>TRBV28
ASNSGGANTGELF
>TRBV27
ASPRGSPLH
>TRBV3-1/TRBV3-2
ASSQHSAGPRNEQF
>TRBV19
ASSIPVRNTEAF
>TRBV19
ASSIDPTGDYGYT
>TRBV5-4
ASRQLGWTDTQY
>TRBV6-5
ASSYREVNTEAF
>TRBV9
ASSAGPGGNEKLF
>TRBV15
ATSTRPRQGGNQPQH
>TRBV5-4
ASSYPGGAQETQY
>TRBV5-6
ASSPGDTEAF
>TRBV19
ASSTDREGSPLH
>TRBV10-3
AISSGQYGYT
>TRBV2
ASKPFSNQPQH
>TRBV7-9
ASSQGQGREKLF
>TRBV10-1
ASSEVGGLRSYEQY
>TRBV2
ASSPGGRGGYT
>TRBV29-1
SVLQGDYGYT
>TRBV5-1
ASSSTTAIYGYT
>TRBV5-1
ASSSWWQGVGEQF
>TRBV15
ATSRGDFSNEKLF
>TRBV12-3/TRBV12-4
ASSSLMQPQH
>TRBV2
ASSEGSGGRQPQH
>TRBV7-2
ASSLQNTDTQY
>TRBV7-9
ASSATYRGDSPLH
>TRBV5-1
ASRTSATGEAF
>TRBV12-5
ASGLGGSGNTIY
>TRBV13
ASSSPGTGKSTEAF
>TRBV5-6
ASSLGLAMPDTQY
>TRBV5-6
ASSPRTGNTGELF
>TRBV19
ASTRLAITGELF
>TRBV28
ASSLGTGRMPQH
>TRBV5-8
ASSLGDSATNEKLF
>TRBV28
ASSFGQAARVDTIY
>TRBV7-6
ASSAPSGGYEQY
>TRBV2
ASSVMGHLTYNEQF
>TRBV18
ASSADRSNYGYT
>TRBV4-1
ASSQDPGNQPQH
>TRBV27
ASSLFGVEQY
>TRBV28
ASSLIDRGNTEAF
>TRBV10-3
AISVQAGTEAF
>TRBV10-2
ASSDAQGEQF